A single sample gave rise to the 27 T cell receptor beta chains below, sequenced in a study of T cell repertoires in cytomegalovirus infection. TCRdb passed the reads through MiXCR, listing each CDR3 protein once. The table has 450,000 to 600,000 distinct CDR3 sequences, 33% seen once; the top ten hold under 20%. For these receptors, no antigen is known. This material consisted of cultured PBMCs, taken from culture after CMV antigen stimulation. Every receptor here comes from a human donor in good health (CMV status not recorded). Some clones in this sample may be carry-over from other donors' samples.

There are a few counts of this clonotype. The chain uses TRBV2 and TRBJ2-1, with unresolved D. V lost 7 bases and J 1 base, leaving 11 bases between the germline ends. Per the germline V gene, CDR1 is SNHLY and CDR2 is FYNNEI. The CDR3 has 14 amino acids. The CDR3 DNA follows: TGTGCCAGCATGCCGCTAGTGTCCTACAATGAGCAGTTCTTC. This gives the protein CASMPLVSYNEQFF. The complete variable domain, with remaining parts taken from reference TRBV2 and TRBJ2-1, reads EPEVTQTPSHQVTQMGQEVILRCVPISNHLYFYWYRQILGQKVEFLVSFYNNEISEKSEIFDDQFSVERPDGSNFTLKIRSTKLEDSAMYFCASMPLVSYNEQFFGPGTRLTVL.

The chain employs TRBV5-4 and TRBJ2-3; D is unclear. This CDR3 has 13 residues. The germline gives CDR1 SGHNT, CDR2 YYREEE (reference sequence). The V gene lost 4 bases and the J gene lost 2 bases, with 8 bases spanning the gap. CDR3 protein: CASSVEHTDTQYF. The CDR3, as DNA: TGTGCCAGCAGCGTGGAGCACACAGATACGCAGTATTTT. Full variable domain (rest looked up from reference TRBV5-4 and TRBJ2-3): ETGVTQSPTHLIKTRGQQVTLRCSSQSGHNTVSWYQQALGQGPQFIFQYYREEENGRGNFPPRFSGLQFPNYSSELNVNALELDDSALYLCASSVEHTDTQYFGPGTRLTVL.

This clonotype was seen more than once but under ten times. This chain joins TRBV28 and TRBJ2-5; TRBD2 agrees at 8 bases. This CDR3 comprises 15 residues. Germline assignment: CDR1 MDHEN and CDR2 SYDVKM. The V and J ends lost 5 bases and 10 bases, in that order; junction bases with no gene match: 15. CDR3 DNA sequence: TGTGCCAGCAGTATACTAGCGGCTATTACGAGGGGCCAGTACTTC. Translating it yields CASSILAAITRGQYF.

This chain joins TRBV7-6 and TRBJ1-1; D gene ambiguous. V was cut by 5 bases and J by 1 base, with 11 bases left in between. CDR3 size: 14 residues. Germline V gene data show CDR1 as SGHVS and CDR2 as FNYEAQ. The chain's CDR3 is CASSQRTRNTEAFF. The CDR3 DNA is TGTGCCAGCAGCCAACGAACAAGGAACACTGAAGCTTTCTTT. The full variable domain, rest sourced from reference TRBV7-6 and TRBJ1-1, is GAGVSQSPRYKVTKRGQDVALRCDPISGHVSLYWYRQALGQGPEFLTYFNYEAQQDKSGLPNDRFSAERPEGSISTLTIQRTEQRDSAMYRCASSQRTRNTEAFFGQGTRLTVV.

The CDR3 spells CASSSGLGTGVNYGYTF. CDR3 bases: TGCGCCAGCAGCTCTGGCCTGGGGACAGGGGTAAACTATGGCTACACCTTC. This rearrangement joins TRBV5-1 to TRBJ1-2; 10 bases fit TRBD1. The CDR3 totals 17 residues. Germline trimming cut 3 bases from V and 2 bases from J; bases unmatched to any gene: 10. The germline CDR1 and CDR2 sequences are SGHRS and YFSETQ. Using reference TRBV5-1 and TRBJ1-2 for the parts outside the CDR3, the full variable domain is KAGVTQTPRYLIKTRGQQVTLSCSPISGHRSVSWYQQTPGQGLQFLFEYFSETQRNKGNFPGRFSGRQFSNSRSEMNVSTLELGDSALYLCASSSGLGTGVNYGYTFGSGTRLTVV.

The sample holds a few counts of this clonotype. This chain links TRBV6-2 or TRBV6-3 with TRBJ2-2; D gene ambiguous. Germline V lookup: CDR1 MNHEY, CDR2 SVGEGT. Trimming took off 5 bases at V and 5 bases at J, with 12 bases between the two ends. There are 14 residues in the CDR3. The CDR3 bases are TGTGCCAGCAGTCCCCTCCTTTCGACCGGGGAGCTGTTTTTT. Protein: CASSPLLSTGELFF.

The chain combines TRBV7-2 with TRBJ2-1; 9 nucleotides match TRBD2. J gave up 9 bases and V 2 bases, and 11 bases lay outside the gene matches. Germline V gene lookup returns CDR1 SGHTA and CDR2 FQGNSA. The CDR3 totals 16 residues. CDR3 DNA: TGTGCCAGCAGCTTAACTCCTAGCGGGAATATCGGTGAGCAGTTCTTC. Encoded protein: CASSLTPSGNIGEQFF.

This clonotype was seen only once. At one end the junction does not follow the germline gene, possibly because of a read error. The rearrangement links TRBV28 to TRBJ1-2, with 7 positions matching TRBD1. CDR3 length equals 12 residues. CDR1 MDHEN and CDR2 SYDVKM come from the germline V gene. DNA for the CDR3: TGTGCCAGCAGTCCAGAAGACAGGGCGGTTGCCTTC. As protein: CASSPEDRAVAF.

This clonotype was detected only a few times. The chain uses TRBV7-6 and TRBJ2-1; TRBD2 might be the D (5 bases). Trimming took 5 bases from V and 2 from J, leaving 10 bases between them. Looked up from germline, CDR1 is SGHVS and CDR2 is FNYEAQ. The CDR3 has 14 amino acids. This chain's CDR3 is CASSPGGAYNEQFF. The CDR3 bases are TGTGCCAGCAGCCCCGGAGGTGCCTACAATGAGCAGTTCTTC.

The chain uses TRBV7-9 and TRBJ1-6, with TRBD1 identical over 10 bases. The CDR3 loop spans 15 amino acids. V shed 6 bases, J shed 6 bases, and the junction held 5 bases outside the gene matches. Germline V CDR1 and CDR2: SEHNR, FQNEAQ (reference sequence). CDR3 DNA sequence: TGTGCCAGCAGGCGGACAGGGGGTATTAATTCACCCCTCCACTTT. It codes for CASRRTGGINSPLHF.

This chain links TRBV27 with TRBJ1-2; 12 bases agree with TRBD1. J lost 6 bases, V lost 3 bases, and 11 bases had no gene match. This CDR3 contains 17 residues. Per the germline V gene, CDR1 is MNHEY and CDR2 is SMNVEV (reference sequence). CDR3 nucleotide sequence: TGTGCCAGCAGTTTTACAGCCGGGACAGGGGGCGTAAATGGCTACACCTTC. This codes for CASSFTAGTGGVNGYTF.

The V call is TRBV24-1, the J call TRBJ2-1; D may correspond to TRBD1 or TRBD2 (5 bases each). Deletions cut 1 base from V and 1 base from J, with 10 bases between. Germline V gene data show CDR1 as KGHDR and CDR2 as SFDVKD. This CDR3 is 16 amino acids long. This chain's CDR3 is CATSDFPGSSYNEQFF. CDR3 nucleotide sequence: TGTGCCACCAGTGATTTTCCAGGGAGTTCCTACAATGAGCAGTTCTTC.

The chain combines TRBV7-4 with TRBJ2-2; D may correspond to TRBD1 or TRBD2 (5 bases each). This CDR3 comprises 16 residues. The germline gives CDR1 SGHVT, CDR2 SQSDAQ. V lost 2 bases and J 4 bases, leaving 14 bases between the germline ends. CDR3 DNA sequence: TGTGCCAGCAGCTTACCTAGGTCGGGACGCACCGGGGAGCTGTTTTTT. It codes for CASSLPRSGRTGELFF.

This clonotype was counted between two and nine times. The chain employs TRBV28 and TRBJ1-2; maybe TRBD1 (6 bases). Germline V gene data show CDR1 as MDHEN and CDR2 as SYDVKM. CDR3 length equals 13 residues. Deletions cut 6 bases from V and 5 bases from J, with 13 bases between. CDR3 coding DNA: TGTGCCAGCAGGATACAGGGACTTTATGGCTACACCTTC. It yields the protein CASRIQGLYGYTF.

A few counts support this clonotype. This chain connects TRBV5-4 to TRBJ2-1; D is ambiguous. The CDR3 loop spans 13 amino acids. The V end lost 1 base, the J end lost 5 bases, and 7 bases lay between the germline ends. Germline V gene sequence: CDR1 SGHNT, CDR2 YYREEE (reference sequence). This chain's CDR3 is CASSLLWDNEQFF. The CDR3 region has the DNA TGTGCCAGCAGCTTGTTGTGGGACAATGAGCAGTTCTTC.

This clonotype was observed a handful of times. V and J are TRBV27 and TRBJ2-6, with D perhaps assigned TRBD1 or TRBD2 (5 bases each). CDR1 is MNHEY and CDR2 is SMNVEV in the germline V gene (reference sequence). Trimming cost V 4 bases and J 0 bases, with 13 bases left between them. The CDR3 runs to 17 residues. The CDR3 coding sequence is TGTGCCAGCAGTTCCCCGGGACGACACTCTGGGGCCAACGTCCTGACTTTC. It translates to CASSSPGRHSGANVLTF. The full variable domain, with the rest looked up from reference TRBV27 and TRBJ2-6, is EAQVTQNPRYLITVTGKKLTVTCSQNMNHEYMSWYRQDPGLGLRQIYYSMNVEVTDKGDVPEGYKVSRKEKRNFPLILESPSPNQTSLYFCASSSPGRHSGANVLTFGAGSRLTVL.

A few counts support this clonotype. The J gene is TRBJ2-1, the V gene TRBV7-2, with TRBD2 matching over 9 bases. CDR1 and CDR2 (germline): SGHTA, FQGNSA. This CDR3 comprises 19 residues. Unmatched junction bases numbered 17, after V lost 4 bases and J lost 4 bases. CDR3 amino acids: CASSSFGPSGANRYNEQFF. In DNA form, the CDR3 reads TGTGCCAGCAGCTCTTTTGGACCTAGCGGGGCGAACCGGTACAATGAGCAGTTCTTC.

The V and J genes are TRBV6-2 or TRBV6-3 and TRBJ2-7, with D tentatively TRBD1 or TRBD2 (5 bases each). CDR3 length equals 16 residues. In germline, CDR1 is MNHEY, CDR2 SVGEGT. The CDR3 spells CASSYSSSGGPRDLFV. The CDR3 DNA sequence: TGTGCCAGCAGTTACTCGAGTTCCGGTGGACCCAGGGACCTTTTCGTC.

The chain has TRBV12-3 or TRBV12-4 and TRBJ1-4, with a possible D match to TRBD1 (5 bases). The V gene lost 5 bases and the J gene lost 5 bases, with 9 bases spanning the gap. CDR3 length equals 13 residues. The CDR3 DNA reads TGTGCCAGCAGTGGGGGTGAAAATGAAAAACTGTTTTTT. The encoded protein is CASSGGENEKLFF.

The CDR3 is CATSDPLQGGEQFF. The CDR3 nucleotides are TGTGCCACCAGTGACCCACTACAGGGGGGGGAGCAGTTCTTC. The genes are TRBV24-1 and TRBJ2-1, with a possible D match to TRBD1 (8 bases). Germline assignment: CDR1 KGHDR and CDR2 SFDVKD. With 4 bases removed from V and 10 bases from J, the gap between germline ends came to 16 bases. The CDR3 has 14 residues.

V usage is TRBV12-3 or TRBV12-4 and J usage is TRBJ2-1; weak D call: TRBD2 (6 bases). V was cut by 6 bases and J by 4 bases, with 31 bases left in between. This CDR3 spans 20 amino acids. CDR3 sequence: CASSSFGVRGRESNYNEQFF. The CDR3 DNA follows: TGTGCCAGCAGCTCATTCGGCGTACGGGGACGGGAGTCTAATTACAATGAGCAGTTCTTC.

Note on this clonotype: A much larger clone differs by one base, so this may be a read error. The rearrangement uses TRBV7-8 and TRBJ2-7, with 11 positions matching TRBD2. The CDR3 totals 15 residues. Germline V gene lookup returns CDR1 SGHVS and CDR2 FQNEAQ. Here the CDR3 reads CVSSPTRLAGPEQYV. Written as DNA, the CDR3 is TGTGTCAGCAGCCCGACCCGACTAGCGGGGCCCGAGCAGTACGTC.

The chain is built from TRBV6-2 or TRBV6-3 and TRBJ2-4, with D maybe TRBD1 (5 bases). CDR1 and CDR2 from the germline V gene are MNHEY and SVGEGT. This CDR3 has 14 amino acids. Trimming removed 2 bases from V and 6 bases from J, with 11 bases in between. CDR3 nucleotide sequence: TGTGCCAGCAGTTACCCCAGCACAGGAAACATTCAGTACTTC. It translates to CASSYPSTGNIQYF.

The chain combines TRBV7-2 with TRBJ2-7; possibly TRBD1 or TRBD2 for D (5 bases each). Germline V gives CDR1 SGHTA, CDR2 FQGNSA. The CDR3 has 14 residues. Trimming left V 0 bases short and J 6 bases short, with 12 bases between. The CDR3 reads CASSLAGRVVEQYF. The CDR3 DNA follows: TGTGCCAGCAGCTTAGCGGGGCGGGTAGTCGAGCAGTACTTC.

This clonotype appeared a few times. The chain carries TRBV6-2 or TRBV6-3 and TRBJ2-4; a possible D gene is TRBD2 (6 bases). This CDR3 contains 14 residues. The ends were cut back, 6 bases at V and 9 bases at J, with 18 bases in the middle. Germline CDR1 MNHEY, CDR2 SVGEGT. CDR3 residues: CASSNPGDLSIQYF. In DNA form, the CDR3 reads TGTGCCAGCAGCAACCCGGGAGATTTAAGCATTCAGTACTTC.

This clonotype has at least ten counts. The chain combines TRBV5-7 with TRBJ2-1, with 12 nucleotides matching TRBD2. TRBV5-7 is annotated as an ORF whose role is uncertain. J lost 7 bases, V lost 5 bases, and 7 bases had no gene match. The CDR3 covers 15 residues. CDR3 DNA sequence: TGTGCCAGCAGGCTGACTAGCGGGAGAGTAAATGAGCAGTTCTTC. Translating it yields CASRLTSGRVNEQFF.

V usage is TRBV7-2 and J usage is TRBJ2-1, with 10 nucleotides matching TRBD2. The V segment lost 2 bases and the J segment 8 bases; nucleotides outside the gene matches: 9. This CDR3 is built from 16 residues. Germline V gene sequence: CDR1 SGHTA, CDR2 FQGNSA. CDR3 region: CASSLRPSGSYDEQFF. CDR3 in DNA: TGTGCCAGCAGCTTAAGACCTAGCGGGAGTTATGATGAGCAGTTCTTC.